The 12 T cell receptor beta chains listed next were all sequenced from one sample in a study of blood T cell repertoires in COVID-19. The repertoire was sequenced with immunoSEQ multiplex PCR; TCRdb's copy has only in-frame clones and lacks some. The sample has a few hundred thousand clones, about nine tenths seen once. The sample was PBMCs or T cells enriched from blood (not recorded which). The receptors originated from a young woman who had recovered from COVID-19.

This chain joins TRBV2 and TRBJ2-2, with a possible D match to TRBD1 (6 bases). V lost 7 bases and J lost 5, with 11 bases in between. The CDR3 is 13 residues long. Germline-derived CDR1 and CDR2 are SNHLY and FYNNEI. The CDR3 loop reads CASMGHPTGELFF. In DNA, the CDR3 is TGTGCCAGCATGGGACACCCTACCGGGGAGCTGTTTTTT.

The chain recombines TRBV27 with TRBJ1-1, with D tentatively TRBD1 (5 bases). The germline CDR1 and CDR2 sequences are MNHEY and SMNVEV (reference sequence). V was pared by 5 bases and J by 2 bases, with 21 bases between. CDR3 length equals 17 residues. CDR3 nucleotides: TGTGCCAGCAGTCTCGGGGGGACGGTCATTTTAAACACTGAAGCTTTCTTT. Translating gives CASSLGGTVILNTEAFF.

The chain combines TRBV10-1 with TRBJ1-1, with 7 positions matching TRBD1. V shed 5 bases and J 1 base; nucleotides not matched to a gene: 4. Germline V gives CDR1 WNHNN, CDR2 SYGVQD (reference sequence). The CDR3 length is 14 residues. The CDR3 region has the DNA TGCGCCAGCAGTCGGGACAGTGGGAACACTGAAGCTTTCTTT. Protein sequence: CASSRDSGNTEAFF.

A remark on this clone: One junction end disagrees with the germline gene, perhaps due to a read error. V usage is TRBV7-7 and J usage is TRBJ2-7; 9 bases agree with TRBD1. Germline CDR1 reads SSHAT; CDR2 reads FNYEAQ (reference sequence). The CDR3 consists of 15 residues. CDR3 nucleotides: TGTGCTAGCAGCGAACTGGGACAGGGTCCCTACGAGCAGTACTTC. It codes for CASSELGQGPYEQYF.

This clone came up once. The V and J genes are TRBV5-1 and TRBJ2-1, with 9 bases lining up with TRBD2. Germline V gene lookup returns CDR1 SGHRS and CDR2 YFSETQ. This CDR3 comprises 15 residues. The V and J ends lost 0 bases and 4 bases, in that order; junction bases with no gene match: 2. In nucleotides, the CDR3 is TGCGCCAGCAGCTTGGAGGCGGGAGGGTACAATGAGCAGTTCTTC. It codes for CASSLEAGGYNEQFF.

The CDR3, as DNA: TGTGCCAGCGATGACGGGGGGTTTGTTTCACCCCTCCACTTT. Translated, it gives CASDDGGFVSPLHF. V usage is TRBV2 and J usage is TRBJ1-6; tentatively, D is TRBD1 (5 bases). V dropped 8 bases and J dropped 9 bases, with 17 bases sitting between them. CDR1 and CDR2 from the germline V gene are SNHLY and FYNNEI. The length of the CDR3 is 14 residues.

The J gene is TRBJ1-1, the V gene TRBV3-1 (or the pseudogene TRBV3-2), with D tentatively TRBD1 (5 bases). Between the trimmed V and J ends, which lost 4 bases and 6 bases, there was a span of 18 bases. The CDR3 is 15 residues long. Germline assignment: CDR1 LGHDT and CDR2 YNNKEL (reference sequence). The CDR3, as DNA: TGTGCCAGCAGCCCTATTGCAGGGTCTAAAGCTGAAGCTTTCTTT. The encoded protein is CASSPIAGSKAEAFF.

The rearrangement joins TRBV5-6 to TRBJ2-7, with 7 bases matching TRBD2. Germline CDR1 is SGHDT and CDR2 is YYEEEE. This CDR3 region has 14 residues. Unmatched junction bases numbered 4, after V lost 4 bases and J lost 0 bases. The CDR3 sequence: CASSIGTNSYEQYF. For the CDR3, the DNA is TGTGCCAGCAGCATTGGGACTAACTCCTACGAGCAGTACTTC.

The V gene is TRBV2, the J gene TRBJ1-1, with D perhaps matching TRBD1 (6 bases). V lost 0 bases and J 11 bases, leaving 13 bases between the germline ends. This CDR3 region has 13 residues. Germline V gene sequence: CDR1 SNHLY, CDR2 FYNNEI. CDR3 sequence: CASSEAGTTTAFF. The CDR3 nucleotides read TGTGCCAGCAGTGAAGCGGGGACAACAACGGCTTTCTTT.

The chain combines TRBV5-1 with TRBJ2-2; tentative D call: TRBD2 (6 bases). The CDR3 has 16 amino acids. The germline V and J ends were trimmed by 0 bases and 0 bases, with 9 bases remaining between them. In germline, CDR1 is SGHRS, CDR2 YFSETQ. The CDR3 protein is CASSLGGTANTGELFF. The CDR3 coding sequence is TGCGCCAGCAGCTTGGGAGGGACTGCGAACACCGGGGAGCTGTTTTTT.

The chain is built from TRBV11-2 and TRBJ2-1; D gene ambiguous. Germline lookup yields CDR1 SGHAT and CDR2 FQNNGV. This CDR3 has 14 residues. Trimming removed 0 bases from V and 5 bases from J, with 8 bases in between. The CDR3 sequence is CASSLDMADNEQFF. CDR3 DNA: TGTGCCAGCAGCTTAGACATGGCCGACAATGAGCAGTTCTTC.

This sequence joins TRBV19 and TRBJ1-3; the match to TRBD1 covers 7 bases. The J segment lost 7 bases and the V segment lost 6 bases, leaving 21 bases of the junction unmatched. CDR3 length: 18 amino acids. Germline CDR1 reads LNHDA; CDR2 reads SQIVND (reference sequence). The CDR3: CASRPWGTAPFSGNTIYF. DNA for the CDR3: TGTGCCAGTAGACCCTGGGGGACAGCTCCATTTTCGGGGAACACCATATATTTT.